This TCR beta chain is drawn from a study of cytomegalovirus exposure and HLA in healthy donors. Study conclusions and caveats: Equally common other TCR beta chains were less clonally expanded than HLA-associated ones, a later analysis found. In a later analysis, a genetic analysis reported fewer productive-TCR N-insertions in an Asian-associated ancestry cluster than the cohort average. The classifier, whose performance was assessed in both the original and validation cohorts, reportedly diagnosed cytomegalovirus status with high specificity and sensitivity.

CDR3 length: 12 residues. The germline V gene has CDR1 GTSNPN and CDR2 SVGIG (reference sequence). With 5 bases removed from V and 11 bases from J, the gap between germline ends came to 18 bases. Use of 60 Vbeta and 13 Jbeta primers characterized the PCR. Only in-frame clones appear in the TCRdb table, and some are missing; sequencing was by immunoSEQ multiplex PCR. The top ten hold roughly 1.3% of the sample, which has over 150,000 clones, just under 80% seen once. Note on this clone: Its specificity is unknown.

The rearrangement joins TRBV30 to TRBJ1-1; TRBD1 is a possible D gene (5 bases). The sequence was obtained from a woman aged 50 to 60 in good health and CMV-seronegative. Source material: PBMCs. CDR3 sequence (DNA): TGTGCCTGGGACCCGGGGGAGTGGACGGCTTTCTTT. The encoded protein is CAWDPGEWTAFF.